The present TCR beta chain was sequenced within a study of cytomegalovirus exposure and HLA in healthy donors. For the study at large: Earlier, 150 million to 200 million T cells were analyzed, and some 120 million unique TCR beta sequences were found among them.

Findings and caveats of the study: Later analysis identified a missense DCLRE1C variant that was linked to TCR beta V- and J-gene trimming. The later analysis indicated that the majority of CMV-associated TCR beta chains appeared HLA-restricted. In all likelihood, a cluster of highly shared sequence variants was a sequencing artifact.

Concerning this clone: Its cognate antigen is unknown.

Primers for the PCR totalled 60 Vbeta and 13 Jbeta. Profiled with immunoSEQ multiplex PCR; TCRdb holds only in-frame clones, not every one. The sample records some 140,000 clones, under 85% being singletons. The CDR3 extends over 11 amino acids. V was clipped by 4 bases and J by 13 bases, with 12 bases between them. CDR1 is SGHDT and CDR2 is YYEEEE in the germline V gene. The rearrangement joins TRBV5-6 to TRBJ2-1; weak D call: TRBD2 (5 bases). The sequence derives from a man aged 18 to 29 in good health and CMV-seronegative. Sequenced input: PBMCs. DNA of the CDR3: TGTGCCAGCAGCACAACGGGATCTCAGTTCTTC. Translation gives CASSTTGSQFF.